A selection of T cell receptor beta chains follows, all from one sample in a study of neurological immune-mediated disorders. TCRdb redid the calling of the 5' RACE reads with MiXCR, one entry per CDR3 protein. The table includes tens of thousands of distinct CDR3 sequences, 6.5% to 8.5% detected once. Sequencing was done on a sample of PBMCs. The receptors shown here come from a woman aged 40 to 50 in good health. CDR3s include the opening cysteine and the closing phenylalanine or tryptophan. A D gene is named only where the DNA matches it firmly. Only part of the rows carry a size: once, few, many, or a class if the clone is expanded.

cdr3_aa cdr3_nt clone_size v_call d_call j_call
CASSQDGDGLNYGYTF TGCGCCAGCAGCCAAGACGGGGACGGGCTCAACTATGGCTACACCTTC many TRBV4-1 . TRBJ1-2
CSVEVTGSEQYF TGCAGCGTTGAAGTTACGGGGTCGGAGCAGTACTTC many TRBV29-1 . TRBJ2-7
CSALMPGQGLISSSPLHF TGCAGTGCCTTGATGCCGGGACAGGGACTCATCAGCAGTTCACCCCTCCACTTT many TRBV20-1 TRBD1 TRBJ1-6
CASSLDPPPRDEQYF TGTGCCAGCAGCTTAGACCCTCCCCCGAGGGACGAGCAGTACTTC many TRBV7-2 . TRBJ2-7
CAISGRSGGRNSPLHF TGTGCCATCAGTGGGAGGTCTGGGGGGAGGAATTCACCCCTCCACTTT many TRBV10-3 . TRBJ1-6
CSARDRVTEAFF TGCAGTGCCAGGGACAGGGTTACTGAAGCTTTCTTT many TRBV20-1 TRBD1 TRBJ1-1
CASSRDTDREETQYF TGCGCCAGCAGCCGAGACACCGACAGGGAAGAGACCCAGTACTTC many TRBV5-1 TRBD1 TRBJ2-5
CASMKQGSITEAFF TGTGCCAGCATGAAACAGGGAAGTATCACTGAAGCTTTCTTT many TRBV27 . TRBJ1-1
CASSLVAGGGETQYF TGCGCCAGCAGCTTGGTCGCGGGGGGCGGGGAGACCCAGTACTTC few TRBV5-1 TRBD2 TRBJ2-5
CASSGSGTGELFF TGCGCCAGCAGTGGCTCAGGGACCGGGGAGCTGTTTTTT many TRBV10-2 . TRBJ2-2
CASSFTTGLMGETQYF TGCGCCAGCAGCTTTACGACAGGGCTGATGGGAGAGACCCAGTACTTC many TRBV5-1 TRBD1 TRBJ2-5
CASSSRGTGTDTQYF TGCGCCAGCAGCTCCCGGGGCACGGGTACAGATACGCAGTATTTT many TRBV4-3 . TRBJ2-3
CSAPASGNSEQYF TGCAGTGCTCCGGCTTCAGGGAATTCCGAGCAGTACTTC many TRBV20-1 . TRBJ2-7
CASSLTGQGAEEKLFF TGTGCCAGCAGCTTGACCGGACAGGGGGCAGAGGAAAAACTGTTTTTT many TRBV7-2 TRBD1 TRBJ1-4
CASSQAPGGPGETQYF TGCGCCAGCAGCCAAGCCCCTGGTGGGCCGGGGGAGACCCAGTACTTC many TRBV4-3 . TRBJ2-5
CASSLTSRNTGELFF TGTGCCAGCAGTTTGACTAGCCGGAACACCGGGGAGCTGTTTTTT many TRBV12-3/TRBV12-4 TRBD2 TRBJ2-2
CASSPGFERNSPLHF TGCGCCAGCAGCCCCGGTTTCGAAAGGAATTCACCCCTCCACTTT many TRBV5-1 . TRBJ1-6
CASSQDLEGNYGYTF TGCGCCAGCAGCCAAGATCTCGAAGGGAACTATGGCTACACCTTC many TRBV4-3 . TRBJ1-2
CAISLGQGIDEQYF TGTGCCATCAGCCTGGGACAGGGTATCGACGAGCAGTACTTC few TRBV10-3 TRBD1 TRBJ2-7
CASRVSSIRIGYTF TGTGCCAGCAGAGTCTCTTCAATACGGATCGGCTACACCTTC many TRBV9 . TRBJ1-2
CASSSQGLGSETQYF TGTGCCAGCAGCTCCCAGGGTTTGGGTTCGGAGACCCAGTACTTC . TRBV7-2 . TRBJ2-5
CASSERTTWNTEAFF TGTGCCAGCAGTGAACGTACCACCTGGAACACTGAAGCTTTCTTT many TRBV2 . TRBJ1-1
CATSRDYEGLKQYF TGTGCCACCAGCAGAGATTATGAAGGGCTTAAGCAGTACTTC many TRBV15 . TRBJ2-7
CASSQDQWYPLNIQYF TGTGCCAGCAGCCAAGATCAATGGTATCCCCTAAACATTCAGTACTTC many TRBV3-1 . TRBJ2-4
CASSQGGGQFYEQYF TGTGCCAGCAGCCAAGGTGGAGGACAGTTTTACGAGCAGTACTTC . TRBV3-1 . TRBJ2-7
CASSHEGDASYEQYF TGTGCCAGCAGCCACGAGGGGGACGCGTCCTACGAGCAGTACTTC many TRBV9 . TRBJ2-7
CASGLLRHKALYYGYTF TGTGCCAGCGGACTCCTCCGACATAAGGCGCTTTACTATGGCTACACCTTC few TRBV6-2/TRBV6-3 . TRBJ1-2
CASSGLAGGYNEQFF TGTGCCAGCAGTGGTCTAGCGGGAGGTTATAATGAGCAGTTCTTC . TRBV2 TRBD2 TRBJ2-1
CASSLAAYNEQFF TGTGCCAGCAGCTTAGCGGCCTACAATGAGCAGTTCTTC many TRBV7-2 . TRBJ2-1
CASSFFGVSGAGELFF TGCGCCAGCAGCTTCTTCGGGGTCTCCGGCGCCGGGGAGCTGTTTTTT many TRBV5-1 . TRBJ2-2
CASSTGVSYGYTF TGTGCCAGCAGCACAGGGGTTAGCTATGGCTACACCTTC many TRBV7-2 TRBD1 TRBJ1-2
CASIPRETPYNEQFF TGTGCCAGCATCCCTCGGGAGACTCCCTACAATGAGCAGTTCTTC many TRBV6-2/TRBV6-3 . TRBJ2-1
CASSLQGVKNIQYF TGTGCCAGCAGCCTACAGGGGGTAAAAAACATTCAGTACTTC many TRBV7-2 TRBD1 TRBJ2-4
CASSQEGYRGDGYTF TGCGCCAGCAGCCAAGAGGGATATCGTGGGGATGGCTACACCTTC many TRBV4-3 . TRBJ1-2
CATSAAGGPGETQYF TGTGCCACCAGTGCGGCGGGGGGGCCAGGAGAGACCCAGTACTTC many TRBV24-1 TRBD2 TRBJ2-5
CASSQGIRTEEQYF TGCGCCAGCAGCCAAGGGATACGGACTGAAGAGCAGTACTTC many TRBV4-1 . TRBJ2-7
CASSLRIHGGSGANVLTF TGCGCCAGCAGCCTAAGGATCCACGGGGGCTCTGGGGCCAACGTCCTGACTTTC many TRBV5-1 . TRBJ2-6
CASSYSRLGGEAFF TGTGCCAGCAGTTACTCGAGACTTGGGGGTGAAGCTTTCTTT . TRBV6-5 . TRBJ1-1
CASRLDRDNQPQHF TGTGCCAGCAGACTGGACAGGGACAATCAGCCCCAGCATTTT many TRBV6-2/TRBV6-3 TRBD1 TRBJ1-5
CSVEDPSRTAYF TGCAGCGTTGAAGATCCCTCGAGGACTGCGTACTTC . TRBV29-1 . TRBJ2-7
CASSLYGKRGGGGELFF TGTGCCAGCAGTTTGTATGGAAAGCGGGGGGGCGGCGGGGAGCTGTTTTTT many TRBV12-3/TRBV12-4 TRBD2 TRBJ2-2
CASSLAGRVYEQFF TGTGCCAGCAGCTTAGCGGGGAGAGTCTATGAGCAGTTCTTC many TRBV7-8 . TRBJ2-1
CATNRDWASHNEQFF TGTGCCACCAACCGGGACTGGGCGTCCCACAATGAGCAGTTCTTC many TRBV10-3 . TRBJ2-1
CASSKTRTSWSYEQYF TGTGCCAGCAGCAAAACAAGGACTAGTTGGTCCTACGAGCAGTACTTC many TRBV6-5 TRBD2 TRBJ2-7
CASSLGLAGVYEQYF TGCGCCAGCAGCTTGGGACTAGCGGGAGTCTACGAGCAGTACTTC many TRBV5-1 TRBD2 TRBJ2-7
CASSPPGSLSYEQYF TGTGCCAGCAGCCCCCCCGGCTCGCTTTCCTACGAGCAGTACTTC many TRBV7-2 . TRBJ2-7
CASSPRHNTGELFF TGTGCCAGCAGTCCAAGACATAACACCGGGGAGCTGTTTTTT many TRBV12-3/TRBV12-4 . TRBJ2-2
CSASIGRSYGYTF TGCAGTGCTAGCATAGGGAGGTCCTATGGCTACACCTTC many TRBV20-1 . TRBJ1-2
CSASILASLNTEAFF TGCAGTGCTAGCATCCTGGCGTCCCTGAACACTGAAGCTTTCTTT many TRBV20-1 . TRBJ1-1
CASSLVPGENEKLFF TGTGCCAGCAGCTTGGTTCCGGGGGAGAATGAAAAACTGTTTTTT many TRBV5-5 . TRBJ1-4
CASSPVSVNEQIF TGTGCAAGCAGTCCCGTTTCCGTGAATGAGCAGATCTTC . TRBV12-3/TRBV12-4 . TRBJ2-1
CSARSGHSYNEQFF TGCAGTGCTAGAAGCGGGCACTCCTACAATGAGCAGTTCTTC once TRBV20-1 . TRBJ2-1
CASSLAPGTGASTEAFF TGTGCCAGCAGCTTGGCGCCGGGGACAGGGGCTAGCACTGAAGCTTTCTTT many TRBV7-9 TRBD1 TRBJ1-1